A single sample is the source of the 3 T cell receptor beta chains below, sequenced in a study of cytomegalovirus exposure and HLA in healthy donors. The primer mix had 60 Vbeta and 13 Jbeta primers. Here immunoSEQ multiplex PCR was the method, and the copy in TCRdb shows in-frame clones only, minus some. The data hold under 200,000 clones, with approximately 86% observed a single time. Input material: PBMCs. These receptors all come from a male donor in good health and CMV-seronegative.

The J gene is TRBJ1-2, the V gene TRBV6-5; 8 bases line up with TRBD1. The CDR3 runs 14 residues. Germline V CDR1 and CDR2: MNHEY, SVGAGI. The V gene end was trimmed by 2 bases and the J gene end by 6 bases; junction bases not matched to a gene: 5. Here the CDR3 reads CASSYGDRRDGYTF. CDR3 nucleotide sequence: TGTGCCAGCAGTTACGGGGACAGGAGGGATGGCTACACCTTC.

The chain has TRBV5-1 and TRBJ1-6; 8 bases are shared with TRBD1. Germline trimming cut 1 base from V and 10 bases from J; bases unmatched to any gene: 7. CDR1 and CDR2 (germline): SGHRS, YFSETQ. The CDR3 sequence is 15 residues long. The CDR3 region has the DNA TGCGCCAGCAGCTTGCAGACAGGGGATGGATCACCCCTCCACTTT. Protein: CASSLQTGDGSPLHF.

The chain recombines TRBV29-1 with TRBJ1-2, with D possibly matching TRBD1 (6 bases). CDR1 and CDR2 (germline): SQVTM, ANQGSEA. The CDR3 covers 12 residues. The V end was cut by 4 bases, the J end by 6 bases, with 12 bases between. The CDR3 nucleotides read TGCAGCGTTGCGCGGGGGGCCAATGGCTACACCTTC. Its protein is CSVARGANGYTF.